This entry concerns a single T cell receptor (beta chain). Its antigen is as yet unknown. V was shortened by 2 bases and J by 4 bases, with 13 bases between the two germline ends. This CDR3 comprises 15 residues. Germline V gene data show CDR1 as SEHNR and CDR2 as FQNEAQ (reference sequence). The data were taken from a study of vaccination effects on CD4 cells after COVID-19. Whole-study context: Following the second dose by a median of 72 days, the post-vaccine samples were obtained.

Viral peptide pools were used in the ViraFEST assay to expand antigen-specific CD4+ T cells, and sequencing came afterward. CD4+ T cells were isolated after roughly nine days of culture. A PCR test confirmed that the person had SARS-CoV-2 infection between March and December 2020. Two-dose BNT162b2 or mRNA-1273 vaccination was given to participants. It was with approximately 10 IU/ml IL-2 and around 9.9 ug/ml peptides that 1.8 million or so PBMC per well were cultured. Regarding the study as a whole: Clones induced by infection and by vaccine showed marked clonal contraction late after vaccination.

Assay used: immunoSEQ multiplex PCR; TCRdb lists only in-frame clones, some missing. The sample lists about 17,000 clones, over 65% seen once, with 15% to 25% in the top ten. The chain recombines TRBV7-9 with TRBJ2-3, with D tentatively TRBD1 (6 bases). This receptor was obtained from a human donor who had a prior SARS-CoV-2 infection. Sample: CD4+ T cells from PBMCs cultured with SARS-CoV-2 spike peptides, taken after COVID-19 vaccination. The CDR3: CASSLPQGRSDTQYF. CDR3 DNA sequence: TGTGCCAGCAGCTTACCTCAGGGGAGATCAGATACGCAGTATTTT.